These T cell receptor beta chains were read from a single sample in a study of blood T cell repertoires in COVID-19. Assay: immunoSEQ multiplex PCR; the TCRdb copy retains only in-frame clones and omits some. The sample yields more than 150,000 clones, 70% to 90% seen once. Source material: peripheral blood. These receptors were collected from a man aged 55 to 70 with COVID-19, enrolled during active disease. Each CDR3 is given with its conserved first and last residue. A D gene is named only where the DNA matches it firmly. Not all rows give a size; the values are once, few, many and, for expanded clones, a class.

>-|TRBJ2-7|TRBV4-2|TRBD2
CASSLIGTSGNEQYF
TGTGCCAGCAGCCTTATTGGGACTAGCGGGAACGAGCAGTACTTC
>-|TRBJ1-1|TRBV2|TRBD1
CASRGDRAEAFF
TGTGCCAGCAGGGGGGACAGGGCTGAAGCTTTCTTT
>-|TRBJ1-4|TRBV7-2|-
CASSLFAGSLSTNEKLFF
TGTGCCAGCAGTCTCTTCGCAGGCTCCCTCTCAACTAATGAAAAACTGTTTTTT
>-|TRBJ1-1|TRBV19|TRBD1
CASSPEGQQFEAFF
TGTGCCAGTAGTCCCGAGGGACAGCAGTTTGAAGCTTTCTTT
>-|TRBJ2-7|TRBV10-3|TRBD1
CAAGPLDRGGYEQYF
TGTGCCGCGGGACCCTTGGACAGGGGTGGGTACGAGCAGTACTTC
>once|TRBJ1-4|TRBV28|-
CASTSGEKLFF
TGTGCCAGCACCTCAGGGGAAAAACTGTTTTTT
>-|TRBJ1-2|TRBV3-1/TRBV3-2|-
CASSQLYRANYGYTF
TGTGCCAGCAGCCAACTCTACAGAGCTAACTATGGCTACACCTTC
>-|TRBJ2-4|TRBV11-3|TRBD1
CASSLGGQGGLNIQYF
TGTGCCAGCAGCTTAGGGGGACAGGGCGGTCTAAACATTCAGTACTTC
>-|TRBJ1-2|TRBV6-5|TRBD1
CASSGQGWSYGYTF
TGTGCCAGCAGCGGACAGGGGTGGAGCTATGGCTACACCTTC
>-|TRBJ2-2|TRBV7-2|TRBD1
CASSFPGQRNTGELFF
TGTGCCAGCAGCTTTCCGGGACAGAGGAACACCGGGGAGCTGTTTTTT
>-|TRBJ2-7|TRBV5-1|TRBD2
CASSLGLAGVGYEQYF
TGCGCCAGCAGCTTGGGACTAGCGGGAGTTGGGTACGAGCAGTACTTC
>-|TRBJ1-2|TRBV7-2|-
CASSLQLNYGYTF
TGTGCCAGCAGCTTGCAACTTAACTATGGCTACACCTTC
>-|TRBJ2-3|TRBV24-1|TRBD2
CATSGGTTDTQYF
TGTGCCACCAGCGGGGGGACGACAGATACGCAGTATTTT
>few|TRBJ1-4|TRBV4-3|-
CASSPRGITEKLFF
TGCGCCAGCAGCCCCCGGGGGATTACGGAAAAACTGTTTTTT